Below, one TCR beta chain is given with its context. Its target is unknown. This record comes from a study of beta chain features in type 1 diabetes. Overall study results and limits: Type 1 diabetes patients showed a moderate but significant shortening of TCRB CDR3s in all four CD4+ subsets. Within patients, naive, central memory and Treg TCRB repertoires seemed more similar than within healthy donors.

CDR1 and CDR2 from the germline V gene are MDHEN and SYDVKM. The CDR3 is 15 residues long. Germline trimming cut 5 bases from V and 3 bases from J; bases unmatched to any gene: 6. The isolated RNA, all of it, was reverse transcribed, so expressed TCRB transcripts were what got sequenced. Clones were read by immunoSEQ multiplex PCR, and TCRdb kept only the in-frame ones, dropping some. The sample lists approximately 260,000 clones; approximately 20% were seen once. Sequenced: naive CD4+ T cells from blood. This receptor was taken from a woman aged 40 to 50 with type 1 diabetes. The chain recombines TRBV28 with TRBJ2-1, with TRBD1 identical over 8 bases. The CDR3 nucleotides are TGTGCCAGCAGTGCTCATGGACAGGGCTACAATGAGCAGTTCTTC. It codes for CASSAHGQGYNEQFF.